This T cell receptor (beta chain) was documented in a study of T cells after yellow fever vaccination (dated by TCRdb to between 2018 and 2021). About the investigation overall: The SMART-Seq v4 Ultra Low Input RNA kit was used to prepare libraries from fractions with low cell numbers. To track T-cell clones before and after primary and booster YFV17D yellow fever vaccination, bulk TCR alpha and beta repertoires were sequenced longitudinally. Two healthy male donors, one aged 18 to 29 and one aged 30 to 40 years, made up the cohort. Blood was drawn at multiple timepoints before and after primary and secondary immunization, with bulk PBMC replicates and cell subsets isolated.

What the work shows at the level of the full study, not this receptor alone: A small fraction of clonotypes appeared in both the CD4 and CD8 compartments, likely as a result of convergent recombination. Compared with the primary T-cell response, the secondary T-cell response was faster but weaker, reaching its peak on day 5 rather than on day 15. Most clones expanded after primary vaccination (almost 97% of CD4 and about 85% of CD8) were re-detected after the booster, suggesting that broad memory maintenance occurred. Because the study included only a couple of donors, the extent to which the findings can be generalized is limited. Because abundant contaminating clonotypes from the bulk population could be contained in FACS-sorted repertoires, computational filtering was required.

This specimen's treatment or condition label, interpreted: live attenuated yellow fever vaccine strain. A standard Ficoll-Paque protocol was used to isolate PBMCs from peripheral blood. CD4 and CD8 T-cell fractions were isolated with Dynabeads CD4 and CD8 positive selection kits. TriZol was used to extract RNA from bulk PBMCs, from CD4 and CD8 fractions, and from dextramer-positive and dextramer-negative fractions. The sample holds a few counts of this clonotype. The target of this receptor is not known. No base quality values were provided; no much bigger clone lies one nucleotide off. TCR cDNA was synthesized by 5'RACE template switching, through which a universal primer site and unique molecular identifiers were introduced. Priming for cDNA synthesis came from both the TCR alpha and TCR beta constant segments. Library amplification used two PCR steps, and the second PCR step added sample barcodes and sequencing adapters. Sequencing of libraries was done on Illumina HiSeq 2500 (2x100 bp) or NovaSeq (2x150 bp). The original methods were these. Reads were demultiplexed and collapsed into UMI consensus sequences with MIGEC, and V(D)J alignment was performed with MiXCR. Clonotypes responding to the vaccine were identified with edgeR on replicate PBMC samples, with the criteria of FDR below 0.01 and a log2 fold change above 5 up to day 15. Each bulk clonotype was labeled CD4 or CD8 based on which sequenced repertoire, CD4 or CD8, contained the clonotype at higher abundance. Using fastp at Q25 and MiXCR, TCRdb reprocessed the public reads and kept productive beta chains. Every distinct CDR3 protein forms one entry, paired with its most common genes and DNA. What appears here as the V and J calls and clone size reflects TCRdb's work, not the paper's. The sample yields 65,000 to 90,000 distinct CDR3 sequences; roughly 7.4% were counted once. Approximately 42% of the sample rests with the top ten.

The CDR3 sequence holds 14 residues, the cysteine and phenylalanine included. Just the 42-base CDR3 DNA is kept, in frame starting at base 1. Sequences SQVTM (CDR1) and ANQGSEA (CDR2) are obtained from the germline V gene. Relative to germline, V is missing 1 base and J is missing 2 bases, with 4 bases of the junction outside any gene match. This TCR was sampled from a man aged 25 to 40 who received the YFV17D yellow fever vaccine. The chain is encoded by TRBV29-1 joined to TRBJ1-2, with TRBD1 matching 7 junction bases. The sequenced sample was CD8+ T cells sorted from PBMCs, obtained on the day of the yellow fever booster vaccination. The CDR3 region has the sequence CSVEAQGWNYGYTF. Read as DNA, the sequence is TGCAGCGTTGAAGCACAGGGGTGGAACTATGGCTACACCTTC.